This TCR beta chain was identified in a study of radiotherapy plus CTLA-4 blockade in lung cancer. Some clones are missing from TCRdb's copy, which holds only in-frame ones; the method was immunoSEQ multiplex PCR. The profile shows 48,000 or so clones, 84% of them singletons. The length of the CDR3 is 14 residues. V was cut by 4 bases and J by 2 bases, with 10 bases left in between. CDR1 and CDR2 from the germline V gene are LGHNA and YSLEER. The sequence was obtained from a human donor with non-small cell lung cancer whose response to radiotherapy plus ipilimumab could not be evaluated. This chain joins TRBV4-3 and TRBJ2-3, with D possibly TRBD1 on 6 matching bases. The sample consisted of peripheral blood, taken from a patient treated with radiotherapy plus ipilimumab. The CDR3 region has the DNA TGCGCCAGCAGCCCAGGGGATCACACAGATACGCAGTATTTT. Translated, it gives CASSPGDHTDTQYF.